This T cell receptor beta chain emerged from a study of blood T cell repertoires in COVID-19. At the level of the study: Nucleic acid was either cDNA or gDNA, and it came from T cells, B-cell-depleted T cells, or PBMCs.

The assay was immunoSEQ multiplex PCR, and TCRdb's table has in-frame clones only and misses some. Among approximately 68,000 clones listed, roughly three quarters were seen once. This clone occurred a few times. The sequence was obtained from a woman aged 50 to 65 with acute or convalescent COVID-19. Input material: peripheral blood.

DNA of the CDR3: TGTGCCAGCAGTTCACCGGGACTAAGAGCTAACGAGCAGTACTTC. It encodes CASSSPGLRANEQYF. V gene TRBV28 combines with J gene TRBJ2-7; 7 positions agree with TRBD2. Germline-derived CDR1 and CDR2 are MDHEN and SYDVKM. The V and J ends lost 4 bases and 5 bases, in that order; junction bases with no gene match: 11. The CDR3 covers 15 residues.